Described below is a single TCR beta chain sequence and its context. This entry is derived from a study of blood T cell repertoires in COVID-19. Assay used: immunoSEQ multiplex PCR; TCRdb lists only in-frame clones, some missing. The data show about 50,000 clones, 85% to 90% seen once. Between the trimmed V and J ends, which lost 4 bases and 2 bases, there was a span of 11 bases. This CDR3 comprises 14 residues. Germline V gene data show CDR1 as MNHNY and CDR2 as SVGAGI (reference sequence). The sequencing input was peripheral blood. This clonotype was obtained from a woman of 80 years or more with COVID-19, enrolled during active disease. The chain recombines TRBV6-6 with TRBJ1-2, with a tentative D call TRBD1 (5 bases). The CDR3 spells CASSSDRRNYGYTF. CDR3 nucleotides: TGTGCCAGCAGTTCAGACAGACGGAACTATGGCTACACCTTC.